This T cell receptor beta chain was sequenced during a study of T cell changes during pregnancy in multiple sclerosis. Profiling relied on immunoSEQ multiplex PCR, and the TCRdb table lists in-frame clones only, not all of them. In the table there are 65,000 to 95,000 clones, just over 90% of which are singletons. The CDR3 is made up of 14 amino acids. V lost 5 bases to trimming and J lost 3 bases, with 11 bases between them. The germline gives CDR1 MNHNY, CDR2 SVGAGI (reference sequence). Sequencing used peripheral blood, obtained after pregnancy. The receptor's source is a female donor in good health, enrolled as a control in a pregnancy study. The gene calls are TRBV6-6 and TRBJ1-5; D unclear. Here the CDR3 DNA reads TGTGCCAGCAGTATGCCGGGTTCCAATCAGCCCCAGCATTTT. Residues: CASSMPGSNQPQHF.